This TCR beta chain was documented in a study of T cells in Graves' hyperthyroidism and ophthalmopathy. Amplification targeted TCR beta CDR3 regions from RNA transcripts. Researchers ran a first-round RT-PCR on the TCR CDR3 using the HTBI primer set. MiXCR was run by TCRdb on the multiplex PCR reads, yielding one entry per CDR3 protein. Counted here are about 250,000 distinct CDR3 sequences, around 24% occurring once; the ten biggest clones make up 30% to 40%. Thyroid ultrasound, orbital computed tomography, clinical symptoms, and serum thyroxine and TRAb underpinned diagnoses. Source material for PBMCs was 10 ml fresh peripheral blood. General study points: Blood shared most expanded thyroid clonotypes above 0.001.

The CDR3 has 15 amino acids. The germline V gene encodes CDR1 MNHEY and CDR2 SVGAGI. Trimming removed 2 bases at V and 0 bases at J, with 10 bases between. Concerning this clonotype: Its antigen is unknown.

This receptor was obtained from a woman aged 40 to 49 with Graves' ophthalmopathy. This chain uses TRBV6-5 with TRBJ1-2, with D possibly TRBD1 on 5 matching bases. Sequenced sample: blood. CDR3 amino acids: CASSYPGRSNYGYTF. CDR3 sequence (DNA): TGTGCCAGCAGTTACCCGGGACGATCTAACTATGGCTACACCTTC.